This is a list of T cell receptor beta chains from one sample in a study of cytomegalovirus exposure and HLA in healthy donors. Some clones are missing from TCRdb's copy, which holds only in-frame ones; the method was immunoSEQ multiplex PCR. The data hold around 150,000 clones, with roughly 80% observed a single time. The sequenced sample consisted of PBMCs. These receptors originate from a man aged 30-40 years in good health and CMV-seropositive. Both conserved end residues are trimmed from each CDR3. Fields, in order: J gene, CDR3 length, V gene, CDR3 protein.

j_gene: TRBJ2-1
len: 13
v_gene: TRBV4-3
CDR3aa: ASSQATSSYNEQF

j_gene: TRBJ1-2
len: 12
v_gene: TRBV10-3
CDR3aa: AIRPTGHNYGYT

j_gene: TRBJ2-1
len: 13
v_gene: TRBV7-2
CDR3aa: ASSPSGSSYNEQF

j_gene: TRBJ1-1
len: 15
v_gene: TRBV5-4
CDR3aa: ASSLEFRRTVNTEAF

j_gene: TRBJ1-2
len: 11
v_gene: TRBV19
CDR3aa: ASTEQGVYGYT

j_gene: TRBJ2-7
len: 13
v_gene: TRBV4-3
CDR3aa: ASSQRTGRVYEQY

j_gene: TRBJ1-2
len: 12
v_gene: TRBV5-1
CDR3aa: ASSFGGGAYGYT

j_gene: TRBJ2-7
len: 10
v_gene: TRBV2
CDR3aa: ASSRVFYEQY

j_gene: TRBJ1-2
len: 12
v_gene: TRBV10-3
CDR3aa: AIDRGQGDYGYT

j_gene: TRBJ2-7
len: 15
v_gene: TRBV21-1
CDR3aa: ASSSGGVAGGSYEQY

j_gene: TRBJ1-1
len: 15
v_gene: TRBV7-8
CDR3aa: ASSLVGIRRENTEAF

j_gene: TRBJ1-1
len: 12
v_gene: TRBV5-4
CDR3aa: ASSLVRGNTEAF

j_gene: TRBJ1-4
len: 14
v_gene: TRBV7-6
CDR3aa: ASSLAPPATNEKLF

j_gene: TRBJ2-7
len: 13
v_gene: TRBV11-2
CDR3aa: ASRSSGAFSYEQY

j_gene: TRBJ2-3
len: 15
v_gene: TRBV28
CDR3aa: ASSPLGGSTSTDTQY

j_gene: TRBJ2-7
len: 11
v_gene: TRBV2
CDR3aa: ASSVGRPYEQY

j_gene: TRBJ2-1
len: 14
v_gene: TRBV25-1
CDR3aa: ASSEWRTLLYNEQF

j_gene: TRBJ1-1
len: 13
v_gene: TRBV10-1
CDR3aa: ASSESKGAGTEAF

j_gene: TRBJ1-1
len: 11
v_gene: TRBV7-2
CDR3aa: ASSLVTGIGAF

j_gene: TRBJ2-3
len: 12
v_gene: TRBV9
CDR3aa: ASSVGRNTDTQY

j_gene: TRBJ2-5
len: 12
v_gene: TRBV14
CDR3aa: ASSPRTVQETQY

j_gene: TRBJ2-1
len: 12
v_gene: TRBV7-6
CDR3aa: ASREGTGGNEQF

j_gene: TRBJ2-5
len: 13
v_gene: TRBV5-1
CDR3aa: ASSLTGDYQETQY

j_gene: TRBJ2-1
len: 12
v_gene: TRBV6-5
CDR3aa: ASRRQGTGNEQF

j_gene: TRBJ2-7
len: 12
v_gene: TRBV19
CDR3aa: ASSTGTGSYEQY

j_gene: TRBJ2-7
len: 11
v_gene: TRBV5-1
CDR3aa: ASSQTGYHEQY

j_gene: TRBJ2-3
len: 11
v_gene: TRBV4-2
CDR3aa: ASSQDQEDTQY

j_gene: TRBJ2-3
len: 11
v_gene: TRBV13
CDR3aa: ASSRDGLRTQY

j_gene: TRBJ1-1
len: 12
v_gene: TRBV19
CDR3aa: ASSETGMNTEAF

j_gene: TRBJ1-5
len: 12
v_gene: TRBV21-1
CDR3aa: ASSRQGGNQPQH

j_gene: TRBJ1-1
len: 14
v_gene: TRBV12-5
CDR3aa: ASGLYRDPHPSEAF

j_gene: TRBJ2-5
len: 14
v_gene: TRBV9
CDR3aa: ASSPRLAGGQETQY

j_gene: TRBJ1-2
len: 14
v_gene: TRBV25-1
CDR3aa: ASSSRSGSRRYGYT

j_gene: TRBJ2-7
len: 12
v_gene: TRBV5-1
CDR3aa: ASSLGTGGYEQY

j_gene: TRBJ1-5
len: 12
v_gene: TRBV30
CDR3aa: AWSVLTGGQPQH

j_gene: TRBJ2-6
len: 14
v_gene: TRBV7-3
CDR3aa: ASSWDRGSGANVLT

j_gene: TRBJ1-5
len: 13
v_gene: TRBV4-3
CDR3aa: ASSQAYRGFQPQH

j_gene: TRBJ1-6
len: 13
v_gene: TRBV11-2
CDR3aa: ASSLEGAVSSPLH

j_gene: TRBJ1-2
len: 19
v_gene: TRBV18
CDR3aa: ASSLRRGLESSREPYYGYT

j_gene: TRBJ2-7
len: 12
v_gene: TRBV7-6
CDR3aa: ASSKGRGSYEQY

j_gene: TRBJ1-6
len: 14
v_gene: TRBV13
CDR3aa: ASSPGQGSYNSPLH

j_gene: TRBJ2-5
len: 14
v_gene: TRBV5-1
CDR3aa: ASSSAGTGAGETQY

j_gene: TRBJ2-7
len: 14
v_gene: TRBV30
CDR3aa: AWSSSRTGRPYEQY

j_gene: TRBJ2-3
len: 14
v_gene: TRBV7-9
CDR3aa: ASSSQLAGLVDTQY

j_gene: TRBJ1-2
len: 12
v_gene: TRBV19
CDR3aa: ASSSPGGSYGYT

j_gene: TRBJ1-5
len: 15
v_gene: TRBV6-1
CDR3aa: ASSVAGWGDSNQPQH

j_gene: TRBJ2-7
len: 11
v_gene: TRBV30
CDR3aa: ACIRDSAYEQY

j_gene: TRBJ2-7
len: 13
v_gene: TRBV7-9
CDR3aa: ASSHPGTGVHEQY

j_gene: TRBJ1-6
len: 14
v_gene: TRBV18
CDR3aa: ASSPPDSLHNSPLH

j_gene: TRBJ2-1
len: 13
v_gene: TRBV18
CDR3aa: ASSAGLAGSNEQF

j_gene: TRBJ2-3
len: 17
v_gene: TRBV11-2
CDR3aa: ASTPLPGLAGERTDTQY

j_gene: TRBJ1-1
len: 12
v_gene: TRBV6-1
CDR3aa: ASSEMRFQMRAF

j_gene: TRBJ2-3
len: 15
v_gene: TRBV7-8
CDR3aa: ASSLPGTSGFEDTQY